These T cell receptor beta chains were read from a single sample in a study of T cell responses to AZD1222 COVID-19 vaccine. This table comes from immunoSEQ multiplex PCR, and its TCRdb copy is limited to in-frame clones, with some not included. This sample carries 130,000 to 150,000 clones, approximately 89% of them seen once, and the ten largest clones take about 15%. The sequencing used peripheral blood, collected on day 0 of AZD1222 vaccination. The receptors were sampled from an adult in good health. The CDR3 runs from the conserved cysteine through the conserved F or W. A D gene is named only where the DNA matches it firmly. A row's size may be missing; if present it is once, few, many or a size class.

d_call	v_call	clone_size	j_call	cdr3_nt	cdr3_aa
.	TRBV19	.	TRBJ2-3	TGTGCCAGTAGTATAGGGTCTTCGCCGGGTCCAGATACGCAGTATTTT	CASSIGSSPGPDTQYF
.	TRBV2	.	TRBJ1-4	TGTGCCAGCAGTGGACGAGATGAAAAACTGTTTTTT	CASSGRDEKLFF
.	TRBV3-1/TRBV3-2	.	TRBJ1-2	TGTGCCAGCAGCCGCCAGAGCGGGAACTATGGCTACACCTTC	CASSRQSGNYGYTF
.	TRBV27	.	TRBJ2-6	TGTGCCAGCACGGGACGGCTGACTGGGGCCAACGTCCTGACTTTC	CASTGRLTGANVLTF
TRBD1	TRBV24-1	.	TRBJ2-3	TGTGCCACCAGTGATTCGCAGGGGGCCAAAGATACGCAGTATTTT	CATSDSQGAKDTQYF
.	TRBV6-2/TRBV6-3	.	TRBJ2-2	TGTGCCAGCAGTTACTCGACCACGGACACCGGGGAGCTGTTTTTT	CASSYSTTDTGELFF
.	TRBV6-5	.	TRBJ2-1	TGTGCCAGCAGTTACTCGGGCACTAGCCACAATGAGCAGTTCTTC	CASSYSGTSHNEQFF
.	TRBV11-2	.	TRBJ1-2	TGTGCCAGCAGCTTGACCTCAGGCCTCTATGGCTACACCTTC	CASSLTSGLYGYTF
.	TRBV19	few	TRBJ1-1	TGTGCCAGCCGGTCCGGGGGGGTTAGGATGAACACTGAAGCTTTCTTT	CASRSGGVRMNTEAFF
.	TRBV7-9	.	TRBJ1-1	TGTGCCAGCAGCCAAGGCCCCGAAGCTTTCTTT	CASSQGPEAFF
.	TRBV5-1	.	TRBJ1-6	TGCGCCAGCAGCTGGAGGGACGCCGACAGTTCACCCCTCCACTTT	CASSWRDADSSPLHF
TRBD1	TRBV6-1	.	TRBJ1-1	TGTGCCAGCAGTTTACAGGGGGGACCTTTCTTT	CASSLQGGPFF
.	TRBV3-1/TRBV3-2	.	TRBJ2-2	TGTGCCAGCAGCAGACAGGCCCTCACCGGGGAGCTGTTTTTT	CASSRQALTGELFF
.	TRBV5-1	once	TRBJ2-1	TGCGCCAGCAGCCCAGCCCTACTGACAGGTTCCAATGAGCAGTTCTTC	CASSPALLTGSNEQFF
TRBD1	TRBV25-1	.	TRBJ1-2	TGTGCCAGCAGTGAAGCCGGGACAGCGGGAAACTATGGCTACACCTTC	CASSEAGTAGNYGYTF
.	TRBV3-1/TRBV3-2	.	TRBJ1-1	TGTGCCAGCTACCAACCCGGGAAAAACACTGAAGCTTTCTTT	CASYQPGKNTEAFF
.	TRBV7-8	.	TRBJ1-2	TGTGCCAGCAGCTTAGAACTGAGACAGCGAGTCTATGGCTACACCTTC	CASSLELRQRVYGYTF
TRBD1	TRBV7-2	.	TRBJ1-2	TGTGCCAGCAGCTCTAGGACAGGGGGCGTCTATGGCTACACCTTC	CASSSRTGGVYGYTF
TRBD2	TRBV11-3	.	TRBJ2-3	TGTGCCAGCAGCCAGGGACTAGCGGGGGGCACAGATACGCAGTATTTT	CASSQGLAGGTDTQYF
.	TRBV27	.	TRBJ1-5	TGTGCCAGCAGTTTTGGGGGATTTGGCAATCAGCCCCAGCATTTT	CASSFGGFGNQPQHF
.	TRBV6-5	.	TRBJ1-4	TGTGCCAGCAGTTTATCACGGACTAATGAAAAACTGTTTTTT	CASSLSRTNEKLFF
TRBD2	TRBV6-6	.	TRBJ2-1	TGTGCCAGCAGCTCCGGGACTAGCGGCGACAATGAGCAGTTCTTC	CASSSGTSGDNEQFF